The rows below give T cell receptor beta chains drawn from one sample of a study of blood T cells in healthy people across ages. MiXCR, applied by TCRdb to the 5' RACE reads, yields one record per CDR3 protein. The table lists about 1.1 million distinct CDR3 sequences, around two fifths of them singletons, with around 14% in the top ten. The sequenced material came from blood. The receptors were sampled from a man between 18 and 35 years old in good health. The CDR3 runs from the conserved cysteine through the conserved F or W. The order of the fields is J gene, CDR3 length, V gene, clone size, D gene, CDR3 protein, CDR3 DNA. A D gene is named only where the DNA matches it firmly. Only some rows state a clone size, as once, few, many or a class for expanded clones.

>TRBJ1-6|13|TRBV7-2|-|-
CASGLSYNSPLHF
TGTGCCAGCGGTCTCTCCTATAATTCACCCCTCCACTTT
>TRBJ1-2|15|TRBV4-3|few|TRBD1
CASSQEPGQASGYTF
TGCGCCAGCAGCCAAGAACCGGGACAGGCTTCTGGCTACACCTTC
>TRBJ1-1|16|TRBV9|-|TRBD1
CASSPSPAGGNTEAFF
TGTGCCAGCAGCCCCAGCCCGGCAGGGGGAAACACTGAAGCTTTCTTT
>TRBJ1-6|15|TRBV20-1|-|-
CSATGGQGPNSPLHF
TGCAGTGCTACCGGGGGGCAGGGACCGAATTCACCCCTCCACTTT
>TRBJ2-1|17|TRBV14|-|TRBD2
CASSPTSGGPSYNEQFF
TGTGCCAGCAGCCCCACTAGCGGGGGCCCTTCCTACAATGAGCAGTTCTTC
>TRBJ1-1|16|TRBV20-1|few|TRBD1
CSASVHVRRGLTEAFF
TGCAGTGCTAGTGTACACGTCCGCAGGGGGCTTACTGAAGCTTTCTTT
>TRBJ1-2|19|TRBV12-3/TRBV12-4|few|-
CASSLVGRGLRPNNYGYTF
TGTGCCAGCAGTTTGGTTGGTCGGGGCCTCCGCCCAAATAACTATGGCTACACCTTC
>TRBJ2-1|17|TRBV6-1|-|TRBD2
CASSRNPSGISYNEQFF
TGTGCCAGCAGCCGGAACCCTAGCGGGATCTCCTACAATGAGCAGTTCTTC
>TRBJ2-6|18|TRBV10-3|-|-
CAIRESRQDSSGANVLTF
TGTGCCATCAGGGAGTCTCGACAGGATTCCTCTGGGGCCAACGTCCTGACTTTC
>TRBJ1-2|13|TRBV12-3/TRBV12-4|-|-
CASTKGRNYGYTF
TGTGCCAGCACTAAGGGACGAAACTATGGCTACACCTTC
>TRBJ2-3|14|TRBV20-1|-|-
CSARVRGGTDTQYF
TGCAGTGCTAGAGTGCGGGGAGGCACAGATACGCAGTATTTT
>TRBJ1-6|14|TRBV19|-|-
CASSTGTPNSPLHF
TGTGCCAGTAGTACCGGGACACCCAATTCACCCCTCCACTTT